The T cell receptor (beta chain) under discussion was sequenced for a study of immune evolution from preneoplasia to lung adenocarcinoma. Patient tissue came from resections in Japan or China, 2014–2017. Histologic diagnosis was independently verified by two lung pathologists. The method was immunoSEQ multiplex PCR; TCRdb's version includes in-frame clones alone and lacks a portion of them. This table has fewer than 12,000 clones, around four fifths appearing once. The source of this sequence is a person between 65 and 80 years old with lung adenocarcinoma. The sequencing input was FFPE minimally invasive lung adenocarcinoma tissue.

CDR3 loop: CASRSSGANEQYF. The CDR3 nucleotides read TGTGCCAGCCGGTCTAGCGGAGCTAATGAGCAGTACTTC. This chain uses TRBV28 with TRBJ2-7; TRBD2 aligns across 7 bases. This CDR3 is built from 13 residues. From germline, CDR1 is MDHEN and CDR2 SYDVKM. V gave up 8 bases and J gave up 7 bases; unmatched junction bases: 11.